The 32 T cell receptor beta chains listed next were all sequenced from one sample in a study of beta chain features in type 1 diabetes. The isolated RNA, all of it, was reverse transcribed, so expressed TCRB transcripts were what got sequenced. The protocol was immunoSEQ multiplex PCR, while the TCRdb copy is restricted to in-frame clones and leaves out a portion. The table has 200,000 to 250,000 clones, roughly 10% seen once; the top ten hold 1% to 1.5%. Source material: central memory CD4+ T cells from blood. The receptors originated from a man aged 18 to 29 in good health.

This clone was counted a few times. This rearrangement joins TRBV18 to TRBJ2-3, with D maybe TRBD1 (6 bases). The ends were cut back, 6 bases at V and 8 bases at J, with 18 bases in the middle. CDR3 size: 14 residues. Per germline, CDR1 KGHSH and CDR2 LQKENI. In DNA form, the CDR3 reads TGTGCCAGCTCCCAAGAGGGGACATCGGTTACGCAGTATTTT. Translation gives CASSQEGTSVTQYF.

The genes are TRBV6-5 and TRBJ2-7, with 7 nucleotides matching TRBD1. The trim removed 7 bases at V and 3 bases at J, leaving 9 bases unmatched. Germline V gives CDR1 MNHEY, CDR2 SVGAGI. The length of the CDR3 is 14 residues. The CDR3 region has the DNA TGTGCCAGCATTAGGCCGGGACAGAGCTACGAGCAGTACTTC. It encodes CASIRPGQSYEQYF.

The chain joins TRBV11-2 to TRBJ2-7; D is perhaps TRBD2 (5 bases). The length of the CDR3 is 15 residues. The ends were cut back, 6 bases at V and 2 bases at J, with 17 bases in the middle. CDR1 is SGHAT, CDR2 FQNNGV, per germline. The CDR3 is CASRRVSRRAYEQYF. For the CDR3, the DNA is TGTGCCAGCAGGCGGGTCAGCCGGCGGGCCTACGAGCAGTACTTC.

In the case of this clone: A far larger clone is one base from this, pointing to a likely read error. The gene calls are TRBV29-1 and TRBJ2-3; D gene ambiguous. V lost 1 base and J lost 1, with 15 bases in between. The CDR3 totals 16 residues. Germline loops: CDR1 SQVTM, CDR2 ANQGSEA. CDR3 in DNA: TGCAGCGTTGAAGGCGGAAAATGGTACGGCACAGATACGCAGTATTTT. Translation: CSVEGGKWYGTDTQYF.

The genes are TRBV6-5 and TRBJ2-3; either TRBD1 or TRBD2 may fit D (5 bases each). V was shortened by 2 bases and J by 4 bases, with 7 bases between the two germline ends. CDR1 and CDR2 from the germline V gene are MNHEY and SVGAGI. The CDR3 length is 13 residues. The CDR3 DNA sequence: TGTGCCAGCAGTTACGGGACCCCAGATACGCAGTATTTT. Translating gives CASSYGTPDTQYF.

This clone was seen a few times. The CDR3 nucleotides are TGTGCCAGCAGTTACAGACTAGCGGGAAACATTCAGTACTTC. Its protein is CASSYRLAGNIQYF. The chain combines TRBV6-5 with TRBJ2-4; 10 bases map to TRBD2. The CDR3 loop spans 14 amino acids. The V gene's germline CDR1 is MNHEY and CDR2 SVGAGI. Trimming at V came to 2 bases and at J to 6 bases, leaving 1 base not matched to a gene.

The gene calls are TRBV2 and TRBJ2-5, with 9 bases lining up with TRBD1. J was trimmed by 3 bases and V by 7 bases; bases with no gene match: 9. The CDR3 length is 15 residues. From germline, CDR1 is SNHLY and CDR2 FYNNEI. The CDR3 is CASTRNRDREETQYF. The CDR3 coding sequence is TGTGCCAGCACTAGAAACCGGGACAGGGAAGAGACCCAGTACTTC.

In its sample, this clone was seen a few times. This chain uses TRBV14 with TRBJ1-2; D may be TRBD1 (5 bases). CDR1 is SGHDN, CDR2 FVKESK, per germline. The CDR3 sequence is 13 residues long. V lost 0 bases and J 8 bases, leaving 10 bases between the germline ends. CDR3 sequence (DNA): TGTGCCAGCAGCCAAGATCGACAGATAGGCTACACCTTC. It translates to CASSQDRQIGYTF.

The chain uses TRBV7-8 and TRBJ2-1; D not certain. The germline V gene has CDR1 SGHVS and CDR2 FQNEAQ. The CDR3 is 14 residues long. Deletions cut 0 bases from V and 7 bases from J, with 10 bases between. CDR3 coding DNA: TGTGCCAGCAGCTTAGCGGTCATAAGTAATGAGCAGTTCTTC. Translating gives CASSLAVISNEQFF.

The sample holds a few counts of this clone. CDR3: CASRTLAGIGNEQFF. The CDR3 DNA follows: TGTGCCAGCAGAACGCTAGCGGGAATCGGCAATGAGCAGTTCTTC. The rearrangement uses TRBV27 and TRBJ2-1; 9 bases are shared with TRBD2. The CDR3 extends over 15 amino acids. The V segment lost 6 bases and the J segment 6 bases; nucleotides outside the gene matches: 9. The V gene's germline CDR1 is MNHEY and CDR2 SMNVEV (reference sequence).

V usage is TRBV5-4 and J usage is TRBJ2-5; 7 bases match TRBD2. After removal of 6 bases from V and 1 base from J, the junction contained 6 bases not matched to a gene. The CDR3 runs to 14 residues. Looked up from germline, CDR1 is SGHNT and CDR2 is YYREEE (reference sequence). CDR3 in amino acids: CASNRPGGQETQYF. CDR3 bases: TGTGCCAGCAACCGGCCGGGGGGCCAAGAGACCCAGTACTTC.

This clone was counted between two and nine times. The chain uses TRBV5-4 and TRBJ2-1; D is undetermined. Germline values: CDR1 SGHNT, CDR2 YYREEE (reference sequence). The CDR3 has 14 amino acids. Deletions cut 4 bases from V and 5 bases from J, with 13 bases between. DNA for the CDR3: TGTGCCAGCAGCCCCACGGCCGGAAACAATGAGCAGTTCTTC. It codes for CASSPTAGNNEQFF.

Here the CDR3 reads CSVEERSHWEQFF. For the CDR3, the DNA is TGCAGCGTTGAAGAACGATCGCACTGGGAGCAGTTCTTC. This sequence joins TRBV29-1 and TRBJ2-1; D remains ambiguous. The CDR3 contains 13 residues. In germline, CDR1 is SQVTM, CDR2 ANQGSEA. The germline V and J ends were trimmed by 0 bases and 10 bases, with 13 bases remaining between them.

The V and J genes are TRBV7-2 and TRBJ1-4, with 9 bases fitting TRBD1. Germline lookup yields CDR1 SGHTA and CDR2 FQGNSA. There are 16 residues in the CDR3. V lost 3 bases to trimming and J lost 8 bases; unmatched junction nucleotides: 10. The CDR3 loop is CASSLGGQGGVEKLFF. The CDR3 DNA follows: TGTGCCAGCAGCTTGGGGGGACAGGGTGGAGTGGAAAAACTGTTTTTT. Looking up the rest from reference TRBV7-2 and TRBJ1-4 gives the full variable domain: GAGVSQSPSNKVTEKGKDVELRCDPISGHTALYWYRQSLGQGLEFLIYFQGNSAPDKSGLPSDRFSAERTGGSVSTLTIQRTQQEDSAVYLCASSLGGQGGVEKLFFGSGTQLSVL.

This clone was seen a few times. This chain joins TRBV6-5 and TRBJ2-7, with D possibly TRBD2 on 5 matching bases. Germline assignment: CDR1 MNHEY and CDR2 SVGAGI. The CDR3 extends over 13 amino acids. The germline V and J ends were trimmed by 0 bases and 5 bases, with 8 bases remaining between them. CDR3 residues: CASSYSIGDEQYF. The CDR3 DNA sequence: TGTGCCAGCAGTTACTCGATCGGGGACGAGCAGTACTTC.

The table lists this clone with a few counts. The chain employs TRBV29-1 and TRBJ2-5, with D perhaps matching TRBD2 (5 bases). Germline values: CDR1 SQVTM, CDR2 ANQGSEA. V was cut by 0 bases and J by 3 bases, with 11 bases left in between. The CDR3 loop spans 14 amino acids. CDR3 sequence reads: CSVEEHPGEETQYF. CDR3 bases: TGCAGCGTTGAAGAACACCCCGGGGAAGAGACCCAGTACTTC.

The table lists this clone with a few counts. CDR3 nucleotides: TGTGCCAGCAGCCAAGCGGGACCTCAAGAGACCCAGTACTTC. Translated: CASSQAGPQETQYF. This chain uses TRBV14 with TRBJ2-5, with D possibly called TRBD1 or TRBD2 (5 bases each). Germline CDR1 reads SGHDN; CDR2 reads FVKESK. The CDR3 extends over 14 amino acids. Trimming took 1 base from V and 2 from J, leaving 8 bases between them.

The J gene is TRBJ2-5, the V gene TRBV28; 10 nucleotides agree with TRBD2. Trimming removed 6 bases from V and 2 bases from J; junction bases left unmatched: 6. Germline loops: CDR1 MDHEN, CDR2 SYDVKM. CDR3 size: 15 residues. Here the CDR3 DNA reads TGTGCCAGCAGCTCCCAGCGGGAGGGGCAAGAGACCCAGTACTTC. It yields the protein CASSSQREGQETQYF.

The rearrangement uses TRBV19 and TRBJ1-5; D uncertain. CDR3 length equals 15 residues. The germline CDR1 and CDR2 sequences are LNHDA and SQIVND (reference sequence). Between the trimmed V and J ends, which lost 6 bases and 5 bases, there was a span of 17 bases. The CDR3 spells CASRPDGSGDQPQHF. DNA of the CDR3: TGTGCCAGTAGGCCCGATGGGTCAGGAGATCAGCCCCAGCATTTT. The variable domain in full, with the rest retrieved from reference TRBV19 and TRBJ1-5, is DGGITQSPKYLFRKEGQNVTLSCEQNLNHDAMYWYRQDPGQGLRLIYYSQIVNDFQKGDIAEGYSVSREKKESFPLTVTSAQKNPTAFYLCASRPDGSGDQPQHFGDGTRLSIL.

This chain links TRBV7-9 with TRBJ1-2; 8 positions agree with TRBD1. Germline loops: CDR1 SEHNR, CDR2 FQNEAQ (reference sequence). This CDR3 spans 15 amino acids. J was trimmed by 3 bases and V by 5 bases; bases with no gene match: 8. The DNA for the CDR3 is TGTGCCAGCAGCCGGGGTACGACAGGGGACTATGGCTACACCTTC. Amino acid sequence: CASSRGTTGDYGYTF.

The rearrangement joins TRBV9 to TRBJ2-1; D is uncertain. V lost 0 bases, J lost 0 bases, and 7 bases lay in between. CDR3 length: 15 amino acids. Germline loops: CDR1 SGDLS, CDR2 YYNGEE. This CDR3 is CASSVGARSYNEQFF. The CDR3, as DNA: TGTGCCAGCAGCGTAGGGGCGCGCTCCTACAATGAGCAGTTCTTC.

This clone was counted between two and nine times. The genes are TRBV7-2 and TRBJ1-2, with D tentatively TRBD1 (5 bases). Germline lookup yields CDR1 SGHTA and CDR2 FQGNSA. V gave up 5 bases and J gave up 2 bases, with 12 bases separating them. The CDR3 contains 14 residues. The CDR3 is CASSPWGENYGYTF. CDR3 nucleotide sequence: TGTGCCAGCAGCCCGTGGGGGGAGAACTATGGCTACACCTTC.

The chain carries TRBV27 and TRBJ1-2; no clear D gene. Germline V gene lookup returns CDR1 MNHEY and CDR2 SMNVEV (reference sequence). V lost 4 bases, J lost 6 bases, and 15 bases lay in between. There are 14 residues in the CDR3. CDR3 bases: TGTGCCAGCAGTTCTGCGGGAACAGCAGATGGCTACACCTTC. Translating gives CASSSAGTADGYTF.

The chain uses TRBV7-2 and TRBJ2-3, with TRBD2 identical over 10 bases. CDR1 SGHTA and CDR2 FQGNSA come from the germline V gene. The CDR3 length is 16 residues. V dropped 5 bases and J dropped 6; count of bases not matched to a gene: 11. The CDR3 DNA follows: TGTGCCAGCAGCGCCCGGCTAGCGGGAGACGGGGATACGCAGTATTTT. Translation gives CASSARLAGDGDTQYF.

At least ten counts were recorded for this clone. CDR3 coding DNA: TGTGCCAGCAGTCCCGGGACAGCTCGCGGCGAGCAGTACTTC. Its protein is CASSPGTARGEQYF. V usage is TRBV6-5 and J usage is TRBJ2-7; 7 bases agree with TRBD1. CDR3 length equals 14 residues. The germline V gene encodes CDR1 MNHEY and CDR2 SVGAGI. Losses at the gene ends were 5 bases for V and 6 bases for J; bases not matched to a gene: 10.

This clone was observed a few times. The chain is built from TRBV7-9 and TRBJ2-7, with TRBD1 matching over 8 bases. CDR1 is SEHNR and CDR2 is FQNEAQ in the germline V gene (reference sequence). V lost 5 bases, J lost 4 bases, and 7 bases stayed unmatched. CDR3 length: 14 amino acids. The CDR3 is CASSQTGDTYEQYF. In DNA form, the CDR3 reads TGTGCCAGCAGCCAGACAGGGGACACTTACGAGCAGTACTTC.

The chain has TRBV5-1 and TRBJ2-7; no clear D. V lost 2 bases to trimming and J lost 5 bases, with 14 bases between them. The CDR3 is 14 amino acids. Germline-derived CDR1 and CDR2 are SGHRS and YFSETQ. The CDR3 sequence is CASSFTNPWNEQYF. DNA of the CDR3: TGCGCCAGCAGCTTCACAAACCCATGGAACGAGCAGTACTTC.

The rearrangement uses TRBV7-9 and TRBJ2-7, with D perhaps matching TRBD1 (6 bases). The germline V and J ends were trimmed by 5 bases and 5 bases, with 7 bases remaining between them. The CDR3 consists of 11 residues. Germline V gene sequence: CDR1 SEHNR, CDR2 FQNEAQ (reference sequence). The CDR3 protein is CASSQGNEQYF. CDR3 coding DNA: TGTGCCAGCAGCCAGGGGAACGAGCAGTACTTC.

This clone has ten or more counts. The J gene is TRBJ2-1, the V gene TRBV18; D may correspond to TRBD1 or TRBD2 (5 bases each). The germline V and J ends were trimmed by 2 bases and 10 bases, with 12 bases remaining between them. This CDR3 spans 13 amino acids. The germline CDR1 and CDR2 sequences are KGHSH and LQKENI. Written as DNA, the CDR3 is TGTGCCAGCTCACCAGCGTGGGGGACGGAGCAGTTCTTC. Its translation: CASSPAWGTEQFF.

In this sample, this clone turned up a few times. The chain joins TRBV7-2 to TRBJ2-7; a weak D match, TRBD1 (6 bases). Trimming left V 8 bases short and J 5 bases short, with 16 bases between. The CDR3 consists of 13 residues. Germline V gives CDR1 SGHTA, CDR2 FQGNSA. The CDR3 here is CASGKQGYDEQYF. CDR3 bases: TGTGCCAGCGGCAAACAGGGTTACGACGAGCAGTACTTC.

J is TRBJ2-7 and V is TRBV14; 9 nucleotides line up with TRBD2. In germline, CDR1 is SGHDN, CDR2 FVKESK. CDR3 size: 15 residues. V shed 3 bases, J shed 8 bases, and the junction held 11 bases outside the gene matches. The CDR3 sequence: CASSQAQAGGLKQYF. The CDR3 coding sequence is TGTGCCAGCAGCCAGGCCCAGGCGGGAGGGCTAAAGCAGTACTTC. The complete variable domain, with remaining parts taken from reference TRBV14 and TRBJ2-7, reads EAGVTQFPSHSVIEKGQTVTLRCDPISGHDNLYWYRRVMGKEIKFLLHFVKESKQDESGMPNNRFLAERTGGTYSTLKVQPAELEDSGVYFCASSQAQAGGLKQYFGPGTRLTVT.

The chain combines TRBV18 with TRBJ2-7, with 7 bases aligning to TRBD1. This CDR3 is 14 amino acids long. V shed 6 bases and J 0 bases; nucleotides not matched to a gene: 5. CDR1 KGHSH and CDR2 LQKENI come from the germline V gene. The CDR3 loop reads CASSKGTVSYEQYF. The CDR3, as DNA: TGTGCCAGCTCCAAAGGGACAGTCTCCTACGAGCAGTACTTC.